This TCR beta chain came from a study of radiation and T cells in renal cell carcinoma. Study results and caveats: No pretreatment tumor biopsies were available for baseline clonotypes. Top tumor clonotypes rose in blood 2 weeks post-radiation, then contracted.

TCRdb's copy holds only in-frame clones and misses some; the assay was immunoSEQ multiplex PCR. The table lists 100,000 to 150,000 clones, approximately 80% of them singletons, with around 2.8% in the top ten. Specified time point: baseline pretreatment blood. Sample treatment: 15 Gy SBRT to primary tumor, nephrectomy 4 weeks later. As concerns this clone: Its target is unknown.

Trimming shortened V by 6 bases and J by 8 bases, and 16 bases separated the two germline ends. This CDR3 has 14 residues. Germline lookup yields CDR1 SNHLY and CDR2 FYNNEI. The chain employs TRBV2 and TRBJ1-4, with D possibly TRBD1 on 5 matching bases. The receptor was derived from a woman aged 60-75 years with renal cell carcinoma. Specimen: blood, collected from a patient whose treatment included radiotherapy and nephrectomy. CDR3 in amino acids: CASRRLRSGEKLFF. For the CDR3, the DNA is TGTGCCAGCAGGCGACTCCGATCAGGGGAAAAACTGTTTTTT.